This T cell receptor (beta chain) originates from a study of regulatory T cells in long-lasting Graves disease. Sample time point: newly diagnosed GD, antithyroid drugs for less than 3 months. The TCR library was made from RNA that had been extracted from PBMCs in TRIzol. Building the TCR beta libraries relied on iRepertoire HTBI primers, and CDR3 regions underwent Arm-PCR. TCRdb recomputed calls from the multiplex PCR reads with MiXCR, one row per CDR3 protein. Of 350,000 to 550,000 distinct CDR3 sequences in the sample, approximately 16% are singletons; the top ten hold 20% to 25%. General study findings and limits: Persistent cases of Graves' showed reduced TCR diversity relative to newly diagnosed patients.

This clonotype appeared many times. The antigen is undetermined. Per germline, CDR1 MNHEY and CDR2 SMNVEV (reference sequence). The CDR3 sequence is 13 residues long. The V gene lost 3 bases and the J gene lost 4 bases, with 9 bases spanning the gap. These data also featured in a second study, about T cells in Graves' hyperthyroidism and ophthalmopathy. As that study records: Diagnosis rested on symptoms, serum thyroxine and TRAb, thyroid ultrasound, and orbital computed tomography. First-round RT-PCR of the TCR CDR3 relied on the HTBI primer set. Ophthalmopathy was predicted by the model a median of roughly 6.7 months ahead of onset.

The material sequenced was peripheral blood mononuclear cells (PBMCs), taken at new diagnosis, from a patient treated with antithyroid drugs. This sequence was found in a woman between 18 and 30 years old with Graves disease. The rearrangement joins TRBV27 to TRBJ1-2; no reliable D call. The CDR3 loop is CASSFGESYGYTF. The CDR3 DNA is TGTGCCAGCAGTTTTGGGGAATCCTATGGCTACACCTTC.